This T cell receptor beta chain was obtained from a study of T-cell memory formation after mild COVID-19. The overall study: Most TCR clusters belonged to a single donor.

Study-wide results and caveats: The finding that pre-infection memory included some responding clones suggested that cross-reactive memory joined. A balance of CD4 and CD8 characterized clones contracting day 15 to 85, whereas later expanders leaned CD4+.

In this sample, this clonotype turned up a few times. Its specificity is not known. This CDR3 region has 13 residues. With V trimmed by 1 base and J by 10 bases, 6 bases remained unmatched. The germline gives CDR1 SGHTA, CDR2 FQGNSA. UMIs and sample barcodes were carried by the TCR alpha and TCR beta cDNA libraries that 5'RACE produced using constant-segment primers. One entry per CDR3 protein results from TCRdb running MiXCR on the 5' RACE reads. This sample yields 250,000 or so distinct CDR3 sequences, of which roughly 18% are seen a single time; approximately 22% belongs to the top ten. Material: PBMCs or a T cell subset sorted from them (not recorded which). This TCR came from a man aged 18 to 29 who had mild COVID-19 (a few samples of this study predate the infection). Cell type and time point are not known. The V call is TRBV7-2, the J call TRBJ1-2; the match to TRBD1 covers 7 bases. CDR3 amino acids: CASSLVMQGDYTF. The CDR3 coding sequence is TGTGCCAGCAGCTTAGTAATGCAGGGGGACTACACCTTC.